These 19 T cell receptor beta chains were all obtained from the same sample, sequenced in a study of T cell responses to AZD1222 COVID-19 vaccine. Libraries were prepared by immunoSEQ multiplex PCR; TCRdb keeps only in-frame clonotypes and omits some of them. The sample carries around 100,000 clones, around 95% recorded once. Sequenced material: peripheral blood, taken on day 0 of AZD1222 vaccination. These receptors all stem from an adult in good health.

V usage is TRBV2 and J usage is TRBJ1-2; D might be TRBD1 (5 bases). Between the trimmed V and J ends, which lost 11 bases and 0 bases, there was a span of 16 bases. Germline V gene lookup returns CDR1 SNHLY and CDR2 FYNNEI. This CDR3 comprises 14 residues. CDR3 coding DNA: TGTGCCTCCCAGAGCGGGACTTCTAACTATGGCTACACCTTC. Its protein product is CASQSGTSNYGYTF.

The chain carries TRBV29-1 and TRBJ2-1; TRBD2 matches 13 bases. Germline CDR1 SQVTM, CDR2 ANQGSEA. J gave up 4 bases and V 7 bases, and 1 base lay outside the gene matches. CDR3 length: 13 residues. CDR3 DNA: TGCAGCGGGGGACTAGCGGGGTACAATGAGCAGTTCTTC. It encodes CSGGLAGYNEQFF.

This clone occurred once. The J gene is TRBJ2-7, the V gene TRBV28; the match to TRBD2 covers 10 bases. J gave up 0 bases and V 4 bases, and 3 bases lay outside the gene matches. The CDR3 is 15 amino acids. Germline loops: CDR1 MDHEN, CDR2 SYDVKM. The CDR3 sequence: CASSYLAGASYEQYF. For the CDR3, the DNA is TGTGCCAGCAGTTACCTAGCGGGAGCCTCCTACGAGCAGTACTTC.

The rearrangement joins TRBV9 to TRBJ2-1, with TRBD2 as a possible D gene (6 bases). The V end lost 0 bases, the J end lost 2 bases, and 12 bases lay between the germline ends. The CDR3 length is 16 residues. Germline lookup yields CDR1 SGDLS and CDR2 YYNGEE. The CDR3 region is CASSVDSGETYNEQFF. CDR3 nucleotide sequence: TGTGCCAGCAGCGTAGATTCGGGAGAAACCTACAATGAGCAGTTCTTC.

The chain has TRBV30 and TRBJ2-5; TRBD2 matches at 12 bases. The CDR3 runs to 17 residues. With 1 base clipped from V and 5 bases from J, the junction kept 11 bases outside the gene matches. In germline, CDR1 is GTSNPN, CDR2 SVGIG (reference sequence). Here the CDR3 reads CAWSARLAGGPWETQYF. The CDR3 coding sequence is TGTGCCTGGAGTGCCCGCCTAGCGGGAGGGCCGTGGGAGACCCAGTACTTC. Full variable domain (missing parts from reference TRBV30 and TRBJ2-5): SQTIHQWPATLVQPVGSPLSLECTVEGTSNPNLYWYRQAAGRGLQLLFYSVGIGQISSEVPQNLSASRPQDRQFILSSKKLLLSDSGFYLCAWSARLAGGPWETQYFGPGTRLLVL.

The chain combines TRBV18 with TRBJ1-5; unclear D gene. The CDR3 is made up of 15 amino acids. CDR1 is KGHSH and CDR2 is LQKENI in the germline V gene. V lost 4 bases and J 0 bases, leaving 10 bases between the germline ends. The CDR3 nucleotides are TGTGCCAGCTCACAGGGCGGGAATAGCAATCAGCCCCAGCATTTT. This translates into CASSQGGNSNQPQHF.

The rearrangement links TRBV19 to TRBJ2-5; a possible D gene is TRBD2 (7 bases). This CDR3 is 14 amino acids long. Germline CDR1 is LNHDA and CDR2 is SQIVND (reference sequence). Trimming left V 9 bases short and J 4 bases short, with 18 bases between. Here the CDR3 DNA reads TGTGCCAGCGAAGAAAGTAGGGGGGGAGAGACCCAGTACTTC. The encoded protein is CASEESRGGETQYF. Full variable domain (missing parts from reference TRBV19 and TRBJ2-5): DGGITQSPKYLFRKEGQNVTLSCEQNLNHDAMYWYRQDPGQGLRLIYYSQIVNDFQKGDIAEGYSVSREKKESFPLTVTSAQKNPTAFYLCASEESRGGETQYFGPGTRLLVL.

This CDR3 is CASSAGQISNQPQHF. The CDR3 region has the DNA TGTGCCAGCAGCGCGGGACAAATTAGCAATCAGCCCCAGCATTTT. The chain is built from TRBV5-5 and TRBJ1-5, with D possibly being TRBD1 (6 bases). CDR3 length: 15 amino acids. V was trimmed by 4 bases and J by 0 bases, leaving 11 bases between them. Germline assignment: CDR1 SGHKS and CDR2 YYEKEE (reference sequence). The whole variable domain, remainder taken from reference TRBV5-5 and TRBJ1-5, is DAGVTQSPTHLIKTRGQQVTLRCSPISGHKSVSWYQQVLGQGPQFIFQYYEKEERGRGNFPDRFSARQFPNYSSELNVNALLLGDSALYLCASSAGQISNQPQHFGDGTRLSIL.

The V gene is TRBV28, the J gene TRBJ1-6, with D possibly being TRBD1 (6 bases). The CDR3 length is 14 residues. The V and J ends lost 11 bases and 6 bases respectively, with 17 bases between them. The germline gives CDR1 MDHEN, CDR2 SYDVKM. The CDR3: CAPPDRRFNSPLHF. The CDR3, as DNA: TGTGCCCCACCGGACAGAAGATTTAATTCACCCCTCCACTTT.

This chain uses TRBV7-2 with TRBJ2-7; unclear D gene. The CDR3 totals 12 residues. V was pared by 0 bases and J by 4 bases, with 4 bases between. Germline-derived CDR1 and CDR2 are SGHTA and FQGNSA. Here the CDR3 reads CASSLAEYEQYF. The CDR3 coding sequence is TGTGCCAGCAGCTTAGCAGAGTACGAGCAGTACTTC.

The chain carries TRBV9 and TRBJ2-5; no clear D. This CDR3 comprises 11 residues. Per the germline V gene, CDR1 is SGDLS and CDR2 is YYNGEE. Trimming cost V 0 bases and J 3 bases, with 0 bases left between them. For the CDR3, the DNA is TGTGCCAGCAGCGTAGAAGAGACCCAGTACTTC. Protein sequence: CASSVEETQYF. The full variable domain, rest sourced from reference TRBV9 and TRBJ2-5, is DSGVTQTPKHLITATGQRVTLRCSPRSGDLSVYWYQQSLDQGLQFLIQYYNGEERAKGNILERFSAQQFPDLHSELNLSSLELGDSALYFCASSVEETQYFGPGTRLLVL.

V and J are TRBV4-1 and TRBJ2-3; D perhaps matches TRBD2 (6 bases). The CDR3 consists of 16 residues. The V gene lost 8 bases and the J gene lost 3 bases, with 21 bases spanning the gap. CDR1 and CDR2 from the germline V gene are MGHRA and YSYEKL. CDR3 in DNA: TGCGCCAGCGTAGCGGAACCAGCAATAAAAACAGATACGCAGTATTTT. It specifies CASVAEPAIKTDTQYF.

The CDR3 nucleotides read TGTGCCAGCAGCTCCGCCGGGAGCACAGATACGCAGTATTTT. It encodes CASSSAGSTDTQYF. The rearrangement uses TRBV7-9 and TRBJ2-3; D gene uncertain. V was trimmed by 4 bases and J by 0 bases, leaving 8 bases between them. Germline CDR1 SEHNR, CDR2 FQNEAQ (reference sequence). This CDR3 is 14 amino acids long.

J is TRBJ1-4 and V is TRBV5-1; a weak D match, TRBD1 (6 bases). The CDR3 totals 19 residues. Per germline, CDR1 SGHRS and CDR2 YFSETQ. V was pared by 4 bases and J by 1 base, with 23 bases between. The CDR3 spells CASSRSGGSFSLTNEKLFF. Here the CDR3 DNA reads TGCGCCAGCAGCAGATCCGGGGGCTCCTTTTCCCTAACTAATGAAAAACTGTTTTTT.

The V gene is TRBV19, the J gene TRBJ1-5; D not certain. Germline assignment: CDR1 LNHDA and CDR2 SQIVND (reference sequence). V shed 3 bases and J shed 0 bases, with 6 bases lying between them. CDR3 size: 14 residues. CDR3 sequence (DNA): TGTGCCAGTAGTATGGCCAGTAGCAATCAGCCCCAGCATTTT. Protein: CASSMASSNQPQHF. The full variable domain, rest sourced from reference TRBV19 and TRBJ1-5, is DGGITQSPKYLFRKEGQNVTLSCEQNLNHDAMYWYRQDPGQGLRLIYYSQIVNDFQKGDIAEGYSVSREKKESFPLTVTSAQKNPTAFYLCASSMASSNQPQHFGDGTRLSIL.

The CDR3 nucleotides are TGTGCCAGCAGCTTTTCTAGCCAGCGCACAGATACGCAGTATTTT. This encodes CASSFSSQRTDTQYF. The chain uses TRBV7-9 and TRBJ2-3, with a weak D call TRBD2 (5 bases). Germline V lookup: CDR1 SEHNR, CDR2 FQNEAQ (reference sequence). V lost 3 bases to trimming and J lost 1 base, with 11 bases between them. The CDR3 is 15 residues long.

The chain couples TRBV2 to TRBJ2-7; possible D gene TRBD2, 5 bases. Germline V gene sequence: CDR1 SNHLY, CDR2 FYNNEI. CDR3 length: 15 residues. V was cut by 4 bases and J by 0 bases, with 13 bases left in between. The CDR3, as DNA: TGTGCCAGCAGTGTCGGCGGGCCATACTCCTACGAGCAGTACTTC. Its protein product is CASSVGGPYSYEQYF.

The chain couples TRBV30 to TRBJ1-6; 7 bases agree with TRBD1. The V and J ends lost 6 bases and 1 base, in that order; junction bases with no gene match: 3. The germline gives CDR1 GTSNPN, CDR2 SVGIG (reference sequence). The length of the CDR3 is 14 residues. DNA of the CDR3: TGTGCCTGCCACAGGGGTTCCTATAATTCACCCCTCCACTTT. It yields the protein CACHRGSYNSPLHF.

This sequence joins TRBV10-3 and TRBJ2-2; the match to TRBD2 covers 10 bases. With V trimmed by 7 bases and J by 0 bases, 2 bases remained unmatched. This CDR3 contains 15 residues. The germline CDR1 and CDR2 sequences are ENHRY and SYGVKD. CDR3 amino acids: CAITGLAANTGELFF. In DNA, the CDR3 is TGTGCCATCACCGGACTAGCGGCGAACACCGGGGAGCTGTTTTTT.